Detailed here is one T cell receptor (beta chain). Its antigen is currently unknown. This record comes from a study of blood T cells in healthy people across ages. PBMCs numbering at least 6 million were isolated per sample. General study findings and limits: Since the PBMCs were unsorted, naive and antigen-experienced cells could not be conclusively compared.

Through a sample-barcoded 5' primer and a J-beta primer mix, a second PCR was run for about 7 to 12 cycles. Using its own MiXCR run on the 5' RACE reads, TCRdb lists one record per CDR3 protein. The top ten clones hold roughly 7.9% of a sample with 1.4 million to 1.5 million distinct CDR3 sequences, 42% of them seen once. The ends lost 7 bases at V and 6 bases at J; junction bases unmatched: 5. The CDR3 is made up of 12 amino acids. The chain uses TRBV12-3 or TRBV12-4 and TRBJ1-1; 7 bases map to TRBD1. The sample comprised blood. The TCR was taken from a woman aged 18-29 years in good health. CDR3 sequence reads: CASNPTGPEAFF. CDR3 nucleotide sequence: TGTGCCAGCAATCCGACAGGGCCTGAAGCTTTCTTT.